One sample yielded the 20 T cell receptor beta chains listed below, sequenced in a study of OX40 agonist ivuxolimab in advanced cancers. The repertoire was sequenced with immunoSEQ multiplex PCR; TCRdb's copy has only in-frame clones and lacks some. This table has approximately 76,000 clones, 88% appearing once. This specimen consisted of CD4+ or CD8+ T cells sorted from blood, obtained in a trial of the OX40 agonist ivuxolimab. The receptor source for this set is an adult with an advanced solid tumor such as melanoma, head and neck, liver or kidney cancer.

This chain uses TRBV4-1 with TRBJ1-4, with TRBD1 as a possible D gene (6 bases). CDR3 length: 18 residues. Germline lookup yields CDR1 MGHRA and CDR2 YSYEKL. Trimming removed 4 bases at V and 2 bases at J, with 20 bases between. The CDR3 spells CASSPGGGLLGTNEKLFF. As DNA, the CDR3 is TGCGCCAGCAGCCCCGGGGGGGGGCTTCTGGGGACTAATGAAAAACTGTTTTTT.

This rearrangement joins TRBV7-6 to TRBJ2-1; 9 bases agree with TRBD1. Unmatched junction bases numbered 4, after V lost 4 bases and J lost 3 bases. The CDR3 is made up of 15 amino acids. CDR1 is SGHVS and CDR2 is FNYEAQ in the germline V gene. CDR3 DNA sequence: TGTGCCAGCAGCTCACAGGGGGCCGTCTACAATGAGCAGTTCTTC. Translation: CASSSQGAVYNEQFF.

The chain employs TRBV7-2 and TRBJ2-1; no reliable D call. Trimming removed 5 bases from V and 9 bases from J, with 11 bases in between. In germline, CDR1 is SGHTA, CDR2 FQGNSA. The CDR3 contains 12 residues. The CDR3 bases are TGTGCCAGCAGCCCGTCTGAAGCTGAGCAGTTCTTC. Its translation: CASSPSEAEQFF.

The rearrangement joins TRBV18 to TRBJ2-7, with 9 bases that match TRBD1. With V trimmed by 6 bases and J by 6 bases, 9 bases remained unmatched. The CDR3 totals 14 residues. Germline CDR1 reads KGHSH; CDR2 reads LQKENI. This chain's CDR3 is CASSGGQGRGEQYF. The CDR3 DNA reads TGTGCCAGCTCGGGGGGACAGGGAAGGGGCGAGCAGTACTTC.

The chain joins TRBV6-5 to TRBJ1-2; TRBD1 matches 11 bases. Germline CDR1 MNHEY, CDR2 SVGAGI. With 8 bases clipped from V and 7 bases from J, the junction kept 9 bases outside the gene matches. This CDR3 region has 14 residues. The CDR3 region is CASLRDRGSGGYTF. CDR3 nucleotide sequence: TGTGCCAGCTTACGGGACAGGGGGTCCGGTGGCTACACCTTC.

The chain uses TRBV15 and TRBJ2-5; D unresolved. Trimming took 1 base from V and 1 from J, leaving 4 bases between them. Germline V gives CDR1 LNHNV, CDR2 YYDKDF (reference sequence). This CDR3 is built from 13 residues. CDR3 sequence reads: CATSRGPQETQYF. CDR3 DNA: TGTGCCACCAGCAGAGGTCCCCAAGAGACCCAGTACTTC.

V usage is TRBV30 and J usage is TRBJ2-7; tentatively, D is TRBD1 (5 bases). The germline V gene encodes CDR1 GTSNPN and CDR2 SVGIG (reference sequence). V shed 5 bases and J shed 4 bases, with 15 bases lying between them. There are 13 residues in the CDR3. The CDR3 DNA sequence: TGTGCCTGGCGCCCAGGGCCCGGGTACGAGCAGTACTTC. Encoded protein: CAWRPGPGYEQYF.

This chain uses TRBV9 with TRBJ1-6, with TRBD1 matching over 7 bases. The J segment lost 5 bases and the V segment lost 1 base, leaving 3 bases of the junction unmatched. The CDR3 is 15 residues long. The V gene's germline CDR1 is SGDLS and CDR2 YYNGEE. The CDR3 spells CASSVRTGDNSPLHF. CDR3 coding DNA: TGTGCCAGCAGCGTAAGAACAGGGGATAATTCACCCCTCCACTTT.

This rearrangement joins TRBV9 to TRBJ2-5; 9 bases map to TRBD1. Unmatched junction bases numbered 10, after V lost 6 bases and J lost 4 bases. There are 15 residues in the CDR3. Germline V gives CDR1 SGDLS, CDR2 YYNGEE. The CDR3 DNA sequence: TGTGCCAGCACTGTGACAGGGGGTTCAAGAGAGACCCAGTACTTC. Its translation is CASTVTGGSRETQYF.

This clone was recorded once. The V and J genes are TRBV9 and TRBJ2-2; maybe TRBD2 (5 bases). Germline V gene lookup returns CDR1 SGDLS and CDR2 YYNGEE. The CDR3 is 13 amino acids. V was trimmed by 4 bases and J by 4 bases, leaving 8 bases between them. CDR3: CASSSRGTGELFF. DNA for the CDR3: TGTGCCAGCAGCTCCCGGGGCACCGGGGAGCTGTTTTTT.

V gene TRBV19 combines with J gene TRBJ2-2; TRBD1 aligns across 9 bases. This CDR3 is built from 13 residues. CDR1 LNHDA and CDR2 SQIVND come from the germline V gene (reference sequence). The V segment lost 8 bases and the J segment 6 bases; nucleotides outside the gene matches: 4. The CDR3 DNA sequence: TGTGCCAGTCGGACAGGGGTGGCCGGGGAGCTGTTTTTT. Protein product: CASRTGVAGELFF.

The chain is built from TRBV6-1 and TRBJ2-1; the D gene is possibly TRBD2 (6 bases). CDR1 and CDR2 from the germline V gene are MNHNS and SASEGT. The CDR3 totals 15 residues. V was cut by 6 bases and J by 0 bases, with 12 bases left in between. The CDR3 bases are TGTGCCAGCAGACGCCTAGCGAGCTCCTACAATGAGCAGTTCTTC. Its protein product is CASRRLASSYNEQFF.

This clone was recorded only once. The CDR3 spells CASSPGSHNEQFF. CDR3 bases: TGTGCCAGCAGTCCAGGAAGCCACAATGAGCAGTTCTTC. The chain employs TRBV28 and TRBJ2-1; no firm D call. The V gene's germline CDR1 is MDHEN and CDR2 SYDVKM. The CDR3 totals 13 residues. The ends were cut back, 5 bases at V and 5 bases at J, with 10 bases in the middle. The variable domain in full, with the rest retrieved from reference TRBV28 and TRBJ2-1, is DVKVTQSSRYLVKRTGEKVFLECVQDMDHENMFWYRQDPGLGLRLIYFSYDVKMKEKGDIPEGYSVSREKKERFSLILESASTNQTSMYLCASSPGSHNEQFFGPGTRLTVL.

V usage is TRBV19 and J usage is TRBJ2-5; D tentatively fits TRBD1 or TRBD2 (6 bases each). V dropped 3 bases and J dropped 5 bases, with 16 bases sitting between them. This CDR3 is built from 15 residues. CDR1 is LNHDA and CDR2 is SQIVND in the germline V gene (reference sequence). DNA of the CDR3: TGTGCCAGTAGTATGGGGGCCCGCCGGGAGGAGACCCAGTACTTC. Its protein product is CASSMGARREETQYF. The variable domain in full, with the rest retrieved from reference TRBV19 and TRBJ2-5, is DGGITQSPKYLFRKEGQNVTLSCEQNLNHDAMYWYRQDPGQGLRLIYYSQIVNDFQKGDIAEGYSVSREKKESFPLTVTSAQKNPTAFYLCASSMGARREETQYFGPGTRLLVL.

This rearrangement joins TRBV30 to TRBJ2-1; D might be TRBD1 (5 bases). Trimming stripped 3 bases from V and 8 bases from J, with 11 bases between. CDR1 GTSNPN and CDR2 SVGIG come from the germline V gene (reference sequence). The CDR3 is made up of 12 amino acids. CDR3 nucleotide sequence: TGTGCCTGGAGAGGGGATCGGCATGAGCAGTTCTTC. Translated: CAWRGDRHEQFF.

This chain joins TRBV9 and TRBJ2-6; 7 bases map to TRBD1. Germline V gives CDR1 SGDLS, CDR2 YYNGEE. The CDR3 length is 19 residues. V lost 3 bases, J lost 0 bases, and 12 bases stayed unmatched. The CDR3 coding sequence is TGTGCCAGCAGCGCCGGACCGGGACAGTCATCCTCTGGGGCCAACGTCCTGACTTTC. Encoded protein: CASSAGPGQSSSGANVLTF.

This clone was counted between two and nine times. The chain employs TRBV10-2 and TRBJ1-2; 7 bases match TRBD1. Germline V gene lookup returns CDR1 WSHSY and CDR2 SAAADI. After removal of 7 bases from V and 7 bases from J, the junction contained 9 bases not matched to a gene. The CDR3 consists of 13 residues. CDR3 protein: CASTVGTAVGYTF. The CDR3 nucleotides read TGCGCCAGCACCGTAGGGACAGCAGTTGGCTACACCTTC.

This sequence joins TRBV19 and TRBJ2-1, with 9 bases that match TRBD1. The CDR3 has 14 amino acids. The V gene end was trimmed by 10 bases and the J gene end by 7 bases; junction bases not matched to a gene: 11. Germline assignment: CDR1 LNHDA and CDR2 SQIVND (reference sequence). The CDR3, as DNA: TGTGCCATTTTCGGCCGGGACAGGGCGAATGAGCAGTTCTTC. Translated: CAIFGRDRANEQFF.

V gene TRBV10-3 combines with J gene TRBJ2-7; TRBD1 matches at 9 bases. The junction had 5 bases not matched to a gene; V was cut back by 4 bases and J by 4 bases. The germline V gene has CDR1 ENHRY and CDR2 SYGVKD. This CDR3 contains 14 residues. The CDR3 reads CAISGTGVEYEQYF. CDR3 DNA sequence: TGTGCCATCAGTGGGACAGGGGTTGAGTACGAGCAGTACTTC.

The V gene is TRBV7-9, the J gene TRBJ2-4, with a tentative D call TRBD2 (5 bases). The length of the CDR3 is 14 residues. CDR1 SEHNR and CDR2 FQNEAQ come from the germline V gene (reference sequence). Trimming left V 1 base short and J 7 bases short, with 11 bases between. The CDR3 nucleotides are TGTGCCAGCAGCTTAGGGGCGGGCACCAACATTCAGTACTTC. It translates to CASSLGAGTNIQYF.